What follows are 18 T cell receptor beta chains derived from one specimen sequenced in a study of blood T cell repertoires in COVID-19. Some clones are missing from TCRdb's copy, which holds only in-frame ones; the method was immunoSEQ multiplex PCR. Among approximately 160,000 clones listed, about 80% were seen once. The sample comprised peripheral blood. These TCRs come from a woman older than 75 with acute or convalescent COVID-19.

This rearrangement joins TRBV11-2 to TRBJ2-1; tentatively, D is TRBD2 (6 bases). The ends were cut back, 5 bases at V and 0 bases at J, with 17 bases in the middle. Germline CDR1 is SGHAT and CDR2 is FQNNGV. This CDR3 contains 17 residues. In nucleotides, the CDR3 is TGTGCCAGCAGCCAAGACCCGGGACTTAGCTCCTACAATGAGCAGTTCTTC. It translates to CASSQDPGLSSYNEQFF.

This clone appeared a few times. Other nucleotide sequences from this sample produce the same CDR3. The V call is TRBV9, the J call TRBJ1-1, with 7 bases aligning to TRBD1. V shed 4 bases, J shed 3 bases, and the junction held 3 bases outside the gene matches. Germline lookup yields CDR1 SGDLS and CDR2 YYNGEE. This CDR3 is built from 13 residues. The CDR3 sequence: CASSPTGDTEAFF. CDR3 bases: TGTGCCAGCAGCCCAACAGGGGACACTGAAGCTTTCTTT.

This CDR3 is CASSLARLAGNYEQYF. As DNA, the CDR3 is TGTGCCAGCAGCTTGGCCAGACTAGCGGGGAACTACGAGCAGTACTTC. This sequence joins TRBV5-8 and TRBJ2-7; 11 nucleotides align to TRBD2. Germline CDR1 reads SGHTS; CDR2 reads YDEGEE. The CDR3 sequence is 16 residues long. Trimming took 0 bases from V and 3 from J; bases not matched to a gene: 5.

The V call is TRBV19, the J call TRBJ2-7; TRBD2 is a possible D gene (6 bases). Germline CDR1 reads LNHDA; CDR2 reads SQIVND (reference sequence). This CDR3 region has 14 residues. Trimming stripped 5 bases from V and 3 bases from J, with 14 bases between. Here the CDR3 reads CASSAVGGFYEQYF. The CDR3 DNA is TGTGCCAGTAGTGCAGTCGGAGGGTTCTACGAGCAGTACTTC.

This clone was seen many times. Other DNA sequences in the same sample also yield this CDR3. V gene TRBV4-3 combines with J gene TRBJ2-3, with 11 nucleotides matching TRBD1. This CDR3 has 16 residues. The germline V gene has CDR1 LGHNA and CDR2 YSLEER. The ends lost 1 base at V and 7 bases at J; junction bases unmatched: 7. Here the CDR3 DNA reads TGCGCCAGCAGCCAAGGGTCGGGACAGGGGGGTAATACGCAGTATTTT. Translating gives CASSQGSGQGGNTQYF.

The V call is TRBV7-9, the J call TRBJ1-5; TRBD1 might be the D (6 bases). This CDR3 region has 15 residues. The germline V gene has CDR1 SEHNR and CDR2 FQNEAQ (reference sequence). V lost 1 base and J lost 4, with 11 bases in between. CDR3 protein: CASSLGDTLNQPQHF. The CDR3, as DNA: TGTGCCAGCAGCTTAGGGGACACACTAAATCAGCCCCAGCATTTT.

This chain uses TRBV27 with TRBJ2-3; 7 bases align to TRBD1. Germline V lookup: CDR1 MNHEY, CDR2 SMNVEV (reference sequence). V was pared by 5 bases and J by 3 bases, with 5 bases of the junction left unmatched. This CDR3 region has 14 residues. Written as DNA, the CDR3 is TGTGCCAGCAGTACAAGGGGGCGGACAGATACGCAGTATTTT. Translating gives CASSTRGRTDTQYF.

This chain connects TRBV9 to TRBJ2-7; 7 nucleotides align to TRBD2. V shed 2 bases, J shed 4 bases, and the junction held 6 bases outside the gene matches. CDR3 length equals 14 residues. Germline CDR1 SGDLS, CDR2 YYNGEE. DNA for the CDR3: TGTGCCAGCAGCGTTGGACTAGGGTCGTACGAGCAGTACTTC. Its protein product is CASSVGLGSYEQYF.

The CDR3 region is CASSIHGEQTQYF. For the CDR3, the DNA is TGTGCCAGTAGTATACACGGAGAACAGACCCAGTACTTC. J is TRBJ2-5 and V is TRBV19, with D hard to call. The CDR3 sequence is 13 residues long. V dropped 2 bases and J dropped 6 bases, with 10 bases sitting between them. Germline V CDR1 and CDR2: LNHDA, SQIVND (reference sequence).

This clone has just one count. V usage is TRBV6-2 or TRBV6-3 and J usage is TRBJ2-2; 10 nucleotides line up with TRBD2. Germline assignment: CDR1 MNHEY and CDR2 SVGEGT. The CDR3 length is 18 residues. V shed 1 base, J shed 4 bases, and the junction held 9 bases outside the gene matches. CDR3 amino acids: CASSYLLAGPRGTGELFF. CDR3 coding DNA: TGTGCCAGCAGTTACTTACTAGCGGGGCCCCGGGGCACCGGGGAGCTGTTTTTT.

The V call is TRBV5-6, the J call TRBJ2-3; TRBD1 matches 10 bases. Germline V CDR1 and CDR2: SGHDT, YYEEEE. The V segment lost 4 bases and the J segment 3 bases; nucleotides outside the gene matches: 11. The CDR3 spans 17 residues. CDR3 DNA: TGTGCCAGCAGCAAGGGACAGGGGTGGATCGGTACAGATACGCAGTATTTT. Its translation is CASSKGQGWIGTDTQYF.

The V gene is TRBV5-1, the J gene TRBJ2-1; D unresolved. Per germline, CDR1 SGHRS and CDR2 YFSETQ. The V gene lost 0 bases and the J gene lost 1 base, with 11 bases spanning the gap. The CDR3 consists of 16 residues. The CDR3 protein is CASSLAGFGSYNEQFF. DNA of the CDR3: TGCGCCAGCAGCTTGGCCGGGTTCGGATCCTACAATGAGCAGTTCTTC.

The V call is TRBV7-8, the J call TRBJ2-2; D is uncertain. The V end was cut by 1 base, the J end by 1 base, with 4 bases between. This CDR3 has 14 residues. Germline V gene sequence: CDR1 SGHVS, CDR2 FQNEAQ. The CDR3 DNA is TGTGCCAGCAGCTTAGGAGGGAACACCGGGGAGCTGTTTTTT. Its protein product is CASSLGGNTGELFF.

The J gene is TRBJ1-1, the V gene TRBV6-5, with 7 bases identical to TRBD1. The trim removed 5 bases at V and 4 bases at J, leaving 4 bases unmatched. This CDR3 is 13 amino acids long. Germline V lookup: CDR1 MNHEY, CDR2 SVGAGI. The CDR3 DNA reads as TGTGCCAGCAGTCTAGGGGGCATCACTGAAGCTTTCTTT. It codes for CASSLGGITEAFF.

This clone was seen many times. CDR3 bases: TGTGCCACCGGGACAGGGGGCGTTGGGGGGAATGAGCAGTTCTTC. Residues: CATGTGGVGGNEQFF. The chain is built from TRBV5-8 and TRBJ2-1; TRBD1 aligns across 12 bases. The CDR3 is 15 residues long. CDR1 and CDR2 (germline): SGHTS, YDEGEE. The trim removed 9 bases at V and 7 bases at J, leaving 11 bases unmatched.

This chain joins TRBV9 and TRBJ2-2; 7 nucleotides match TRBD1. The CDR3 has 14 amino acids. Losses at the gene ends were 0 bases for V and 6 bases for J; bases not matched to a gene: 2. Looked up from germline, CDR1 is SGDLS and CDR2 is YYNGEE. The CDR3 sequence is CASSVETGAGELFF. In DNA, the CDR3 is TGTGCCAGCAGCGTAGAAACAGGGGCCGGGGAGCTGTTTTTT.

This clone was recorded once. This rearrangement joins TRBV28 to TRBJ2-5; 13 bases align to TRBD2. Looked up from germline, CDR1 is MDHEN and CDR2 is SYDVKM. The CDR3 has 21 amino acids. J was trimmed by 0 bases and V by 2 bases; bases with no gene match: 15. The CDR3 here is CASSLLVPATGLAGNQETQYF. The CDR3 bases are TGTGCCAGCAGTTTACTCGTCCCCGCGACGGGACTAGCGGGAAACCAAGAGACCCAGTACTTC.

This chain uses TRBV4-1 with TRBJ2-7, with 7 bases identical to TRBD2. This CDR3 is 13 amino acids long. Germline V gene data show CDR1 as MGHRA and CDR2 as YSYEKL. The J segment lost 12 bases and the V segment lost 0 bases, leaving 8 bases of the junction unmatched. CDR3 loop: CASSQETGGRRYF. The CDR3 nucleotides read TGCGCCAGCAGCCAAGAAACGGGGGGAAGGCGGTACTTC.